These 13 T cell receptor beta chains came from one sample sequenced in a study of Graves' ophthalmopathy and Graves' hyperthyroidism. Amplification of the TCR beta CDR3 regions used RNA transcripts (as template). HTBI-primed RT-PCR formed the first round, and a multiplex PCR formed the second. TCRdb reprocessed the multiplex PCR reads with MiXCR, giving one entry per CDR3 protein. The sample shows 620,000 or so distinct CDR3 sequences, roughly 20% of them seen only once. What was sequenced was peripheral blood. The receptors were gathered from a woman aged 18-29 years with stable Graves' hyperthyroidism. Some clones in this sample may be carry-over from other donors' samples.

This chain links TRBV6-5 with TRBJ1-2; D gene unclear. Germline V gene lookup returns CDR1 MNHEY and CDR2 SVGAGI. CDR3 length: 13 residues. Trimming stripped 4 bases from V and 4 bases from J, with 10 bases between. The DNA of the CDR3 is TGTGCCAGCAGTTCATCGATTGCCTATGGCTACACCTTC. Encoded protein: CASSSSIAYGYTF.

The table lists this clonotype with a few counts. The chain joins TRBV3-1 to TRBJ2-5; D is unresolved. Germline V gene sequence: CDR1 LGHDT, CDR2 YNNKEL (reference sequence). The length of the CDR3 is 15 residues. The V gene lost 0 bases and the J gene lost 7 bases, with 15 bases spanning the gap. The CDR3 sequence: CASSQDFGTGVTQYF. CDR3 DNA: TGTGCCAGCAGCCAAGATTTCGGCACTGGAGTGACCCAGTACTTC.

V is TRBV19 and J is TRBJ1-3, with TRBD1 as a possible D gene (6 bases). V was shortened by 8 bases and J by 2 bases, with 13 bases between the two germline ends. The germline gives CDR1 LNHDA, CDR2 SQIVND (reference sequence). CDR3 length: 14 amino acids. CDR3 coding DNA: TGTGCCAGTTCGAGGGGGGTTCCTGGAAACACCATATATTTT. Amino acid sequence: CASSRGVPGNTIYF.

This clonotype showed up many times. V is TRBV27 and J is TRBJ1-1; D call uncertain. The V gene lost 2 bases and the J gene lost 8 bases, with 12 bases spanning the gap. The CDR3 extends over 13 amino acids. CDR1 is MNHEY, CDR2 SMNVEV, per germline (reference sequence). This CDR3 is CASSLRSGREAFF. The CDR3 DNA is TGTGCCAGCAGTTTAAGGTCCGGCAGGGAAGCTTTCTTT.

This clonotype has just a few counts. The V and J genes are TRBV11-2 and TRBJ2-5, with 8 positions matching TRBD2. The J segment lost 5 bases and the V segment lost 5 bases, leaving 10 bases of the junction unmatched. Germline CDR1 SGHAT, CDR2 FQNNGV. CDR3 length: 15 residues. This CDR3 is CASSRTPTSEETQYF. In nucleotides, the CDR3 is TGTGCCAGCAGCCGTACCCCGACTAGCGAGGAGACCCAGTACTTC.

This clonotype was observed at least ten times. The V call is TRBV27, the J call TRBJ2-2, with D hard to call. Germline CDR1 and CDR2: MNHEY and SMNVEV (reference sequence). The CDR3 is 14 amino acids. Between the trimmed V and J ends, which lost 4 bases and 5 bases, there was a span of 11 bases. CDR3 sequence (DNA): TGTGCCAGCAGTTCATCGGACGGAACCGGGGAGCTGTTTTTT. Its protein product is CASSSSDGTGELFF.

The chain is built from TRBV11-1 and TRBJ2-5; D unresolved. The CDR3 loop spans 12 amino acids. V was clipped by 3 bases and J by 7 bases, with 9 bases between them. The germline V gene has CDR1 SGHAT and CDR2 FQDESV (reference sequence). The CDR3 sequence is CASSLNSRTQYF. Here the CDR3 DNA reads TGTGCCAGCAGCTTGAACTCACGGACCCAGTACTTC.

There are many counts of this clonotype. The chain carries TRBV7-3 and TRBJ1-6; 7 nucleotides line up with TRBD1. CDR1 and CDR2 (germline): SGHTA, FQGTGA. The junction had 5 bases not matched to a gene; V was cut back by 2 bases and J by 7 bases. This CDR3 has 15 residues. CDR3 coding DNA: TGTGCCAGCAGCTTACTGGGACAGCAAAATTCACCCCTCCACTTT. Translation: CASSLLGQQNSPLHF.

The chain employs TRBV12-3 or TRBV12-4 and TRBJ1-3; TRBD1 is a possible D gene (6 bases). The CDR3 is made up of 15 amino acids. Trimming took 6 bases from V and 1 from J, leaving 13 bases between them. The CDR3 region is CASRPRGHSGNTIYF. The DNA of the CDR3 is TGTGCCAGCAGACCCAGGGGACATTCTGGAAACACCATATATTTT.

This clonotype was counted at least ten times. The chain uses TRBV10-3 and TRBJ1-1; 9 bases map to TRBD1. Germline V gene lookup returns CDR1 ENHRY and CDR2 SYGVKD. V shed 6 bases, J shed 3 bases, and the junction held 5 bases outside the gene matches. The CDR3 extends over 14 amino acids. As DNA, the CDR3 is TGTGCCATCAGCTTTAGGACAGGGGACACTGAAGCTTTCTTT. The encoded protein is CAISFRTGDTEAFF.

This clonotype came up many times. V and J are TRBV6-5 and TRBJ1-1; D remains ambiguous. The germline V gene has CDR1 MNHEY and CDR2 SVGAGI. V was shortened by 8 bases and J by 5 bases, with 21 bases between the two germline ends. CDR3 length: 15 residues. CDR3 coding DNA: TGTGCCAGCTATGTTAGCGGCACACTTGGGACTGAAGCTTTCTTT. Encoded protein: CASYVSGTLGTEAFF.

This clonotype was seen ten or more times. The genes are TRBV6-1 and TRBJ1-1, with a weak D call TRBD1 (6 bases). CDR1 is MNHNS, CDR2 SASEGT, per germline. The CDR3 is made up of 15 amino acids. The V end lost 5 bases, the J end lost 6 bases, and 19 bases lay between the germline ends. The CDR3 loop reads CASSLGQTYTAEAFF. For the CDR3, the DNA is TGTGCCAGCAGTCTCGGACAGACCTATACCGCTGAAGCTTTCTTT.

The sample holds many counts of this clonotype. This CDR3 reads CAGFRGYGSPLHF. DNA of the CDR3: TGTGCCGGCTTTCGGGGATACGGATCACCCCTCCACTTT. J is TRBJ1-6 and V is TRBV2; D not resolved. Germline-derived CDR1 and CDR2 are SNHLY and FYNNEI. Trimming cost V 11 bases and J 10 bases, with 18 bases left between them. The CDR3 has 13 residues.